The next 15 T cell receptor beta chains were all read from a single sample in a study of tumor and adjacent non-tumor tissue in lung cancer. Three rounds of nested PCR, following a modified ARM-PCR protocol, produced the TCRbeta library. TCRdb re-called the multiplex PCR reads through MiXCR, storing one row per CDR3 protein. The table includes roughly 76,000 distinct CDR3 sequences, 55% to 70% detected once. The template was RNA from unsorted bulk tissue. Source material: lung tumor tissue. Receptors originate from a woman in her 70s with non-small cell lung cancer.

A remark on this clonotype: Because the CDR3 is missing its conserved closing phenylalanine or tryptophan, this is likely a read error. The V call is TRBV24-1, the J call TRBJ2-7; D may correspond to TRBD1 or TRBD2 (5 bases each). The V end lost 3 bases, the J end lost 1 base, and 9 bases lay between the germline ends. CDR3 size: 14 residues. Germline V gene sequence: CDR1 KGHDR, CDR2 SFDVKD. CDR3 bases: TGTGCCACCAGTGATAGGGACGGATCCTACGAGCAGTACTTG. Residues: CATSDRDGSYEQYL.

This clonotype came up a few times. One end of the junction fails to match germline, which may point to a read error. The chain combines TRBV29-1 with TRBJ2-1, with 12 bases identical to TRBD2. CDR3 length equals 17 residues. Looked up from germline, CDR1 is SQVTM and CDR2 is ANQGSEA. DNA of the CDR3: TGCAGCGTTGTCGGGCTAGCGGGAGGGACAAACTACTATGAGCAATTCTTC. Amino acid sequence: CSVVGLAGGTNYYEQFF.

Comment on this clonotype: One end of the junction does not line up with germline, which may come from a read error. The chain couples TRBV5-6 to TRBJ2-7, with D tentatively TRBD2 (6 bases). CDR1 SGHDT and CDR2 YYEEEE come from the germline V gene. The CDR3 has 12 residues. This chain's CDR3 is CAIRTGVYEQYF. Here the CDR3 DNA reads TGTGCCATCAGAACGGGAGTCTACGAACAGTACTTC.

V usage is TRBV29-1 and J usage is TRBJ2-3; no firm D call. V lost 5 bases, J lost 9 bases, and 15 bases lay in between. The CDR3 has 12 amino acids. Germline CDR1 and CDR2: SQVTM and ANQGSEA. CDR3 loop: CSVIRKWETQYF. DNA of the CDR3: TGCAGCGTTATAAGGAAGTGGGAAACGCAGTATTTT.

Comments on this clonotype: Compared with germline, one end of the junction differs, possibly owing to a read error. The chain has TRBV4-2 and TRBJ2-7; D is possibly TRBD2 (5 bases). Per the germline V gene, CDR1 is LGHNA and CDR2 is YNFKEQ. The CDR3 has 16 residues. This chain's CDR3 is CANSQGISSGTYEQYF. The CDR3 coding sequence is TGTGCCAACAGCCAAGGAATTTCAAGCGGTACCTACGAGCAGTACTTC.

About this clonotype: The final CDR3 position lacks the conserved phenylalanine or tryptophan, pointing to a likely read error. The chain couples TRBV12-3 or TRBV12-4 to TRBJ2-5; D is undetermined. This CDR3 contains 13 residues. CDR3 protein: CASSGGIKETQYL. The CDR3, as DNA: TGTGCCAGCAGTGGTGGGATTAAAGAGACTCAGTACCTC.

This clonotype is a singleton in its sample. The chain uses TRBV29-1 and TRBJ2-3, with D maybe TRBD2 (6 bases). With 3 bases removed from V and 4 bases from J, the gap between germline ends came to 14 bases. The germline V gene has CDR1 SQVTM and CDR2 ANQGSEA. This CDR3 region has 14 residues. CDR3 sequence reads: CSVDRDGSADTQYF. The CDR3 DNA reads TGCAGCGTTGATCGAGACGGGAGTGCAGATACGCAGTATTTT.

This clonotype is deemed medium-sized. The CDR3 loop is CASSLSARGVSQPQHF. The CDR3 DNA is TGTGCCAGCAGTTTATCGGCCAGGGGGGTTAGTCAGCCCCAGCATTTT. The V call is TRBV12-3 or TRBV12-4, the J call TRBJ1-5; 7 nucleotides agree with TRBD1. The CDR3 consists of 16 residues. With 2 bases clipped from V and 6 bases from J, the junction kept 10 bases outside the gene matches.

CDR3 protein: CASRPTWRYQPQHF. The CDR3 bases are TGTGCCAGCAGGCCGACATGGAGATATCAGCCCCAGCATTTT. The chain uses TRBV6-5 and TRBJ1-5; D is uncertain. The V gene's germline CDR1 is MNHEY and CDR2 SVGAGI. The CDR3 contains 14 residues. Trimming pared 6 bases from V and 5 bases from J, leaving 14 bases between.

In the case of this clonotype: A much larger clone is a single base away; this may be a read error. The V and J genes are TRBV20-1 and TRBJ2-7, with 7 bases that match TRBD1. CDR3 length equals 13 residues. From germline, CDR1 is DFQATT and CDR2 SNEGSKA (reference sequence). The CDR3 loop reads CSAEPGQYYEEYF. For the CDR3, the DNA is TGCAGTGCAGAACCGGGACAGTACTACGAGGAGTACTTC.

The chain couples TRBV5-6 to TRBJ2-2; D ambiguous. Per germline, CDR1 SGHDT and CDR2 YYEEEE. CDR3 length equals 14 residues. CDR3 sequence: CTNSFTLNTGELFF. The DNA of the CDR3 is TGTACCAACAGCTTCACATTGAACACCGGGGAGCTGTTTTTT.

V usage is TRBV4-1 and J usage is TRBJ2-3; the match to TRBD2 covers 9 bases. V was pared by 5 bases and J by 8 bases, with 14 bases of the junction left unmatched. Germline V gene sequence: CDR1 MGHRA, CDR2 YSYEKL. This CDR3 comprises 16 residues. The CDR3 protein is CASSATTSGHRVTQYF. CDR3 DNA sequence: TGCGCCAGCAGCGCGACGACTAGCGGACACAGAGTTACGCAGTATTTT.

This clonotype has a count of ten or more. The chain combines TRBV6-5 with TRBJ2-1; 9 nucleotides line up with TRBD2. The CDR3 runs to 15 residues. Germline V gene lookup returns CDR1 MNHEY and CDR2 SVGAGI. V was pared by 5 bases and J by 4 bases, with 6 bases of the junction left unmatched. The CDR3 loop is CASSHRLAGYNEQFF. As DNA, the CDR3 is TGTGCCAGCAGTCACCGGCTAGCGGGGTACAATGAGCAGTTCTTC.

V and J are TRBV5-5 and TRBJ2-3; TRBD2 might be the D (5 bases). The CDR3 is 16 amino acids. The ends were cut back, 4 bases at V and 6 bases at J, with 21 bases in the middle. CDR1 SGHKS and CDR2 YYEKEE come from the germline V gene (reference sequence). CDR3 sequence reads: CASSPVEAGGFDTQYF. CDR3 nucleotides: TGTGCCAGCAGCCCCGTTGAAGCAGGAGGTTTTGATACGCAGTATTTT.

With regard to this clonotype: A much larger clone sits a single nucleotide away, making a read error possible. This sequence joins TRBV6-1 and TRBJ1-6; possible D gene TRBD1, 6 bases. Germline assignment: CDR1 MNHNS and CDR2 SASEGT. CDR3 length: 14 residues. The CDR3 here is CAGSDRQVNSPLHF. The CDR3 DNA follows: TGTGCCGGCAGTGATCGACAGGTTAATTCACCCCTCCACTTT.